This is a list of T cell receptor beta chains from one sample in a study of CD8 T cells in Susac syndrome. TCRdb re-analysed the immunoSEQ multiplex PCR reads in MiXCR, keeping a single row per CDR3 protein. This table has about 190,000 distinct CDR3 sequences, approximately 93% appearing once. Input material: CD4+ T cells from PBMCs. Receptor source: a human donor in good health. Both conserved end residues are part of each CDR3. The D gene is left open where the match is weak. Clone size appears in some rows only: once, few, many, or a class for an expanded clone.

J gene	V gene	CDR3 length	clone size	D gene	CDR3 DNA	CDR3 protein
TRBJ1-5	TRBV10-3	13	once	-	TGTGCCATCAGAGCGGGGTCGGGTCAGCCCCAGCATTTT	CAIRAGSGQPQHF
TRBJ2-5	TRBV5-6	15	-	-	TGTGCCAGCAGCTATAGGTCCCCGTTTCAAGAGACCCAGTACTTC	CASSYRSPFQETQYF
TRBJ2-2	TRBV5-1	14	-	-	TGCGCCAGCAGCGAACGTCTGAGCACCGGGGAGCTGTTTTTT	CASSERLSTGELFF
TRBJ2-2	TRBV7-8	18	-	-	TGTGCCAGCAGCTTAGTACACCTGCGGGACAGCAGCACCGGGGAGCTGTTTTTT	CASSLVHLRDSSTGELFF
TRBJ2-1	TRBV20-1	14	-	-	TGCAGTGCTAGAGATGCTAGCGCCGTCTATGAGCAGTTCTTC	CSARDASAVYEQFF
TRBJ1-4	TRBV5-1	16	-	-	TGCGCCAGCAGCCGCTCCGGGACGGGAACCTTTGAAAAACTGTTTTTT	CASSRSGTGTFEKLFF
TRBJ1-2	TRBV13	15	-	TRBD1	TGTGCCAGCAGCTTTACCGGGACAGCTAACTATGGCTACACCTTC	CASSFTGTANYGYTF
TRBJ1-1	TRBV14	14	once	-	TGTGCCAGCAGCCTCAGGGTCGGGTACACTGAAGCTTTCTTT	CASSLRVGYTEAFF
TRBJ2-1	TRBV29-1	13	-	TRBD1	TGCAGCGAGCGACAGGGCTCACACAATGAGCAGTTCTTC	CSERQGSHNEQFF
TRBJ2-3	TRBV5-1	14	few	-	TGCGCCAGCAGCTTGGCGGGGCTCACAGATACGCAGTATTTT	CASSLAGLTDTQYF
TRBJ1-1	TRBV5-1	16	-	-	TGCGCCAGCAGCTTGGCCTCGGGGATTCTGAACACTGAAGCTTTCTTT	CASSLASGILNTEAFF
TRBJ1-5	TRBV12-3/TRBV12-4	14	-	-	TGTGCCAGCAGTCCTGGACACCGCAATCAGCCCCAGCATTTT	CASSPGHRNQPQHF
TRBJ1-3	TRBV6-6	16	-	TRBD1	TGTGCCAGCAGTTTGGGACAGGGTAGCTCTGGAAACACCATATATTTT	CASSLGQGSSGNTIYF
TRBJ2-3	TRBV14	14	-	TRBD1	TGTGCCAGCTCCGGGACAGGTTACACAGATACGCAGTATTTT	CASSGTGYTDTQYF
TRBJ2-3	TRBV11-1	16	-	TRBD1	TGTGCCAGCAGCTTAGGCCGGACAGGGGACACAGATACGCAGTATTTT	CASSLGRTGDTDTQYF
TRBJ1-1	TRBV3-1	13	-	-	TGTGCCAGCAGCCCGACGGCAGCCGCTGAAGCTTTCTTT	CASSPTAAAEAFF
TRBJ2-3	TRBV3-1	18	-	TRBD2	TGTGCCAGCAGTCAAAGGGATTTACTAGCGGGGGGAAGAGATACGCAGTATTTT	CASSQRDLLAGGRDTQYF
TRBJ2-1	TRBV2	17	-	TRBD2	TGTGCCAGCAGTGGGCTAGCGGGGGGGCCAGGGAACAATGAGCAGTTCTTC	CASSGLAGGPGNNEQFF
TRBJ2-5	TRBV5-1	14	-	TRBD1	TGCGCCAGCAACCACCGACAGGGGCGAGAGACCCAGTACTTC	CASNHRQGRETQYF